These T cell receptor beta chains were read from a single sample in a study of T-cell memory formation after mild COVID-19. TCRdb re-called the 5' RACE reads with MiXCR, one entry per CDR3 protein. This repertoire shows roughly 110,000 distinct CDR3 sequences, under 15% found once; its top ten account for around 27%. Sequencing input: PBMCs or a T cell subset sorted from them (not recorded which). These receptors originate from an adult woman who had mild COVID-19 (a few samples of this study predate the infection). Cell type and time point are not known. Each CDR3 is given with its conserved first and last residue. A D gene is named only where the DNA matches it firmly.

V gene	J gene	D gene	CDR3 protein
TRBV18	TRBJ2-1	TRBD2	CASSPPPRTSGRDNEQFF
TRBV19	TRBJ2-7	TRBD2	CASSPTISGTTYEQYF
TRBV5-1	TRBJ1-1	-	CASSLDPGETEAFF
TRBV10-3	TRBJ2-5	TRBD1	CAISEPRTGGPNQETQYF
TRBV7-8	TRBJ1-6	-	CASSLAPDSPLHF
TRBV15	TRBJ2-1	-	CATSGGGDSQQFF
TRBV25-1	TRBJ2-2	-	CASRASAYTGELFF
TRBV12-3/TRBV12-4	TRBJ2-5	TRBD2	CASSLAPGGGKTQYF
TRBV23-1	TRBJ2-7	-	CATWDGYEQYF
TRBV6-5	TRBJ2-7	TRBD1	CASSYSGTGVYEQYF
TRBV2	TRBJ1-1	-	CASSEKSGRFGTEAFF
TRBV12-3/TRBV12-4	TRBJ1-1	-	CASSFENLIHTEAFF
TRBV7-3	TRBJ2-1	TRBD2	CASTPGLAGVHEQFF
TRBV27	TRBJ2-1	-	CASSLSGDDNEQFF
TRBV5-1	TRBJ1-1	TRBD1	CASSLENTTGSFLDTEAFF
TRBV18	TRBJ1-2	-	CASSPSEDITDYGYTF
TRBV12-3/TRBV12-4	TRBJ2-1	TRBD1	CASSIGTGANEQFF
TRBV4-1	TRBJ2-1	-	CASSQVELAEYEQFF
TRBV19	TRBJ1-6	-	CASSITPSYSPLHF
TRBV29-1	TRBJ1-1	TRBD1	CSVEGDSWNTEAFF
TRBV6-2/TRBV6-3	TRBJ2-1	-	CASSFEGFWNEQFF
TRBV15	TRBJ1-2	-	CATSREAEGFGYGYTF
TRBV7-2	TRBJ2-3	-	CASSLGWGWGDTDTQYF
TRBV9	TRBJ2-7	TRBD1	CASSCSGTGPYEQYF
TRBV7-6	TRBJ1-1	TRBD1	CASSLNGRGFTVSPEAFF
TRBV9	TRBJ2-5	-	CASSVVGSRGETQYF
TRBV9	TRBJ2-3	TRBD2	CASSVPTSGTSTDTQYF
TRBV6-4	TRBJ2-2	TRBD1	CASSDSPGQGFAGELFF
TRBV7-6	TRBJ2-1	-	CASSPNRLEQFF
TRBV4-3	TRBJ1-1	-	CASSQDAPTEAFF
TRBV15	TRBJ2-1	-	CATSKGGGVYNEQFF
TRBV20-1	TRBJ2-7	-	CSARDRQESSYEQYF
TRBV7-9	TRBJ2-5	-	CASSLGVETQYF
TRBV9	TRBJ2-3	-	CASSVGTDTQYF
TRBV24-1	TRBJ2-7	TRBD2	CATSGASGATAYEQYF
TRBV13	TRBJ2-3	TRBD2	CASSLSGGGSDTQYF
TRBV7-6	TRBJ2-7	TRBD1	CASSLGQGAYEQYF
TRBV24-1	TRBJ2-3	TRBD1	CATSDHTFGTGSSTDTQYF
TRBV7-8	TRBJ2-5	-	CASILTPTNQETQYF
TRBV7-9	TRBJ2-7	-	CASSPSTGSSYEQYF